A single sample gave rise to the 10 T cell receptor beta chains below, sequenced in a study of shared clonotypes between healthy human individuals. Profiled with immunoSEQ multiplex PCR; TCRdb holds only in-frame clones, not every one. In the table there are about 2.3 million clones, over 90% of which are singletons. Sequences were obtained from naive CD4+ T cells from PBMCs. The subset here: CD45RA+ positively selected. These receptors all stem from a man between 18 and 35 years old in good health. Some clones in this sample may be carry-over from other donors' samples.

This clone has only one observation. The rearrangement joins TRBV9 to TRBJ1-2, with D possibly being TRBD1 (5 bases). Germline CDR1 SGDLS, CDR2 YYNGEE. The ends were cut back, 0 bases at V and 4 bases at J, with 19 bases in the middle. The CDR3 has 17 residues. In DNA form, the CDR3 reads TGTGCCAGCAGCGTAGCTCGCGCCGGCAGGGACCTCTATGGCTACACCTTC. It specifies CASSVARAGRDLYGYTF.

This clone has only one observation. V gene TRBV14 combines with J gene TRBJ2-2; 9 bases are a match to TRBD2. Per the germline V gene, CDR1 is SGHDN and CDR2 is FVKESK. J was trimmed by 0 bases and V by 5 bases; bases with no gene match: 4. This CDR3 region has 16 residues. In nucleotides, the CDR3 is TGTGCCAGCAGCTTTAGACTAGCGGCGAACACCGGGGAGCTGTTTTTT. Translation: CASSFRLAANTGELFF.

The rearrangement joins TRBV27 to TRBJ2-1; 7 positions match TRBD2. Per the germline V gene, CDR1 is MNHEY and CDR2 is SMNVEV (reference sequence). The CDR3 is 15 amino acids. V trimming: 6 bases; J trimming: 2 bases; junction bases outside the gene matches: 7. CDR3 nucleotides: TGTGCCAGCAGCCCGGTTGGGGGGGCCTACAATGAGCAGTTCTTC. Translating gives CASSPVGGAYNEQFF.

Only a few counts were recorded for this clone. Sequence at one end of the junction differs from germline and may be a read error. The rearrangement joins TRBV10-3 to TRBJ2-7; no clear D. This CDR3 has 9 amino acids. The germline V gene encodes CDR1 ENHRY and CDR2 SYGVKD. The CDR3 reads CAINPGVLF. Here the CDR3 DNA reads TGTGCCATCAATCCCGGAGTCCTCTTC.

The genes are TRBV11-2 and TRBJ2-5; TRBD2 matches at 9 bases. Trimming cost V 2 bases and J 6 bases; bases outside gene matches: 10. CDR1 SGHAT and CDR2 FQNNGV come from the germline V gene. The CDR3 extends over 16 amino acids. CDR3 loop: CASSLSIPSGRKTQYF. DNA for the CDR3: TGTGCCAGCAGCTTAAGTATACCCAGCGGGAGGAAGACCCAGTACTTC.

The genes are TRBV6-1 and TRBJ2-1; no clear D. There are 14 residues in the CDR3. V lost 2 bases to trimming and J lost 1 base, with 6 bases between them. Per the germline V gene, CDR1 is MNHNS and CDR2 is SASEGT. CDR3 in DNA: TGTGCCAGCAGTGAATTCGGTTCCTACAATGAGCAGTTCTTC. This encodes CASSEFGSYNEQFF.

The chain carries TRBV7-2 and TRBJ2-7; D assignment may be TRBD1 or TRBD2 (8 bases each). Germline V CDR1 and CDR2: SGHTA, FQGNSA. The CDR3 has 15 amino acids. The ends were cut back, 2 bases at V and 5 bases at J, with 16 bases in the middle. CDR3 in amino acids: CASSLLSGTGHEQYF. The CDR3, as DNA: TGTGCCAGCAGCTTACTTAGCGGGACAGGCCACGAGCAGTACTTC. The full variable domain, rest sourced from reference TRBV7-2 and TRBJ2-7, is GAGVSQSPSNKVTEKGKDVELRCDPISGHTALYWYRQSLGQGLEFLIYFQGNSAPDKSGLPSDRFSAERTGGSVSTLTIQRTQQEDSAVYLCASSLLSGTGHEQYFGPGTRLTVT.

The V gene is TRBV29-1, the J gene TRBJ1-2; TRBD1 matches at 8 bases. The CDR3 runs 17 residues. V lost 6 bases and J lost 4; bases outside the gene matches: 19. Germline V gene lookup returns CDR1 SQVTM and CDR2 ANQGSEA. The DNA of the CDR3 is TGCAGCGTCTTGGACCGCAGGGGGCTGGGGAATACCTATGGCTACACCTTC. Amino acid sequence: CSVLDRRGLGNTYGYTF.

The chain couples TRBV5-1 to TRBJ2-3; D is ambiguous. V lost 4 bases, J lost 0 bases, and 9 bases lay in between. Germline CDR1 reads SGHRS; CDR2 reads YFSETQ. There are 14 residues in the CDR3. The CDR3 loop is CASSGHTSTDTQYF. The CDR3 bases are TGCGCCAGCAGCGGTCATACTAGCACAGATACGCAGTATTTT. Filled out from reference TRBV5-1 and TRBJ2-3, the complete variable domain reads KAGVTQTPRYLIKTRGQQVTLSCSPISGHRSVSWYQQTPGQGLQFLFEYFSETQRNKGNFPGRFSGRQFSNSRSEMNVSTLELGDSALYLCASSGHTSTDTQYFGPGTRLTVL.

The V call is TRBV28, the J call TRBJ1-5; D is uncertain. There are 17 residues in the CDR3. Germline lookup yields CDR1 MDHEN and CDR2 SYDVKM. V was cut by 5 bases and J by 0 bases, with 17 bases left in between. The CDR3 region is CASSPLYFTRSNQPQHF. CDR3 nucleotide sequence: TGTGCCAGCAGTCCTTTATATTTTACACGTAGCAATCAGCCCCAGCATTTT.